What follows are 27 T cell receptor beta chains derived from one specimen sequenced in a study of cytomegalovirus exposure and HLA in healthy donors. The PCR ran on 60 Vbeta and 13 Jbeta primers. The table came from immunoSEQ multiplex PCR; TCRdb's copy has only in-frame clones and leaves some out. The sample carries 120,000 to 150,000 clones, 80% to 85% recorded once. Sequencing was performed on PBMCs. These receptors all stem from a woman in her twenties or thirties in good health and CMV-seronegative.

About this clone itself: Other DNA sequences in the sample encode the same CDR3. The chain combines TRBV5-1 with TRBJ2-7; D possibly corresponds to TRBD1 (6 bases). V was clipped by 0 bases and J by 1 base, with 8 bases between them. This CDR3 spans 14 amino acids. Germline CDR1 and CDR2: SGHRS and YFSETQ. CDR3 sequence: CASSLGDRSYEQYF. CDR3 nucleotide sequence: TGCGCCAGCAGCTTGGGTGACAGGTCCTACGAGCAGTACTTC.

The chain is built from TRBV7-2 and TRBJ2-7; perhaps TRBD1 as D (5 bases). Germline-derived CDR1 and CDR2 are SGHTA and FQGNSA. V gave up 5 bases and J gave up 5 bases, with 22 bases separating them. The CDR3 contains 16 residues. The CDR3 bases are TGTGCCAGCAGCCCAGAGCCCCAGGGATACACGCACGAGCAGTACTTC. Protein sequence: CASSPEPQGYTHEQYF. Drawing the rest from reference TRBV7-2 and TRBJ2-7, the complete variable domain is GAGVSQSPSNKVTEKGKDVELRCDPISGHTALYWYRQSLGQGLEFLIYFQGNSAPDKSGLPSDRFSAERTGGSVSTLTIQRTQQEDSAVYLCASSPEPQGYTHEQYFGPGTRLTVT.

The chain combines TRBV7-6 with TRBJ2-1; TRBD2 matches at 7 bases. Germline lookup yields CDR1 SGHVS and CDR2 FNYEAQ. Trimming cost V 4 bases and J 1 base; bases outside gene matches: 7. The CDR3 totals 16 residues. The DNA of the CDR3 is TGTGCCAGCAGCTCTCGTCCGGGGGGTTCCTACAATGAGCAGTTCTTC. Amino acid sequence: CASSSRPGGSYNEQFF.

This clone showed up just a few times. This rearrangement joins TRBV5-6 to TRBJ2-1; TRBD2 might be the D (5 bases). The CDR3 sequence is 17 residues long. Trimming cost V 0 bases and J 3 bases, with 16 bases left between them. Germline CDR1 reads SGHDT; CDR2 reads YYEEEE. CDR3 residues: CASSLASREDLYNEQFF. The CDR3 nucleotides are TGTGCCAGCAGCTTGGCCAGTCGGGAAGATCTCTACAATGAGCAGTTCTTC.

V usage is TRBV5-1 and J usage is TRBJ1-1; 10 positions agree with TRBD1. V lost 2 bases and J lost 5; bases outside the gene matches: 6. The CDR3 is made up of 15 amino acids. CDR1 is SGHRS and CDR2 is YFSETQ in the germline V gene. CDR3 nucleotide sequence: TGCGCCAGCAGCTTTACCGGGACAGGGGATACTGAAGCTTTCTTT. Its protein is CASSFTGTGDTEAFF. The whole variable domain, filled in from reference TRBV5-1 and TRBJ1-1, reads KAGVTQTPRYLIKTRGQQVTLSCSPISGHRSVSWYQQTPGQGLQFLFEYFSETQRNKGNFPGRFSGRQFSNSRSEMNVSTLELGDSALYLCASSFTGTGDTEAFFGQGTRLTVV.

The table lists this clone with a few counts. This rearrangement joins TRBV25-1 to TRBJ1-3, with D perhaps TRBD1 (6 bases). Germline V gives CDR1 MGHDK, CDR2 SYGVNS. The CDR3 extends over 15 amino acids. V was pared by 2 bases and J by 2 bases, with 10 bases between. The CDR3 loop reads CASSEAWDTGNTIYF. Written as DNA, the CDR3 is TGTGCCAGCAGTGAAGCCTGGGACACTGGAAACACCATATATTTT. Supplemented by reference TRBV25-1 and TRBJ1-3, the full variable domain reads EADIYQTPRYLVIGTGKKITLECSQTMGHDKMYWYQQDPGMELHLIHYSYGVNSTEKGDLSSESTVSRIRTEHFPLTLESARPSHTSQYLCASSEAWDTGNTIYFGEGSWLTVV.

This clone was recorded a few times. The V call is TRBV6-1, the J call TRBJ1-5; D not certain. CDR1 and CDR2 from the germline V gene are MNHNS and SASEGT. V lost 2 bases, J lost 0 bases, and 5 bases lay in between. CDR3 length equals 14 residues. The CDR3 here is CASSESGSNQPQHF. The CDR3 nucleotides read TGTGCCAGCAGTGAATCGGGTAGCAATCAGCCCCAGCATTTT.

This CDR3 is CASSQLGQYHGYTF. In DNA, the CDR3 is TGTGCCAGCAGCCAATTGGGGCAGTATCATGGCTACACCTTC. The rearrangement links TRBV7-9 to TRBJ1-2, with D perhaps matching TRBD1 (5 bases). The ends were cut back, 5 bases at V and 6 bases at J, with 16 bases in the middle. This CDR3 contains 14 residues. Germline CDR1 and CDR2: SEHNR and FQNEAQ (reference sequence). Full variable domain (rest looked up from reference TRBV7-9 and TRBJ1-2): DTGVSQNPRHKITKRGQNVTFRCDPISEHNRLYWYRQTLGQGPEFLTYFQNEAQLEKSRLLSDRFSAERPKGSFSTLEIQRTEQGDSAMYLCASSQLGQYHGYTFGSGTRLTVV.

V gene TRBV6-4 combines with J gene TRBJ1-2; TRBD1 might be the D (5 bases). The CDR3 totals 15 residues. The germline V gene encodes CDR1 MRHNA and CDR2 SNTAGT. Trimming removed 6 bases from V and 4 bases from J, with 18 bases in between. The chain's CDR3 is CASRPEGAGGYGYTF. The CDR3 region has the DNA TGTGCCAGCAGACCTGAAGGGGCCGGGGGCTATGGCTACACCTTC.

The chain has TRBV5-6 and TRBJ2-3; 8 nucleotides align to TRBD2. J was trimmed by 0 bases and V by 0 bases; bases with no gene match: 6. Germline V gives CDR1 SGHDT, CDR2 YYEEEE. The CDR3 consists of 17 residues. CDR3 sequence: CASSLDRGLGSTDTQYF. In DNA, the CDR3 is TGTGCCAGCAGCTTGGATAGGGGACTAGGGAGCACAGATACGCAGTATTTT.

The V and J genes are TRBV19 and TRBJ2-1; 14 bases map to TRBD2. This CDR3 contains 16 residues. The J segment lost 8 bases and the V segment lost 5 bases, leaving 8 bases of the junction unmatched. Germline loops: CDR1 LNHDA, CDR2 SQIVND (reference sequence). The CDR3 DNA reads TGTGCCAGTAGTGCTCCCGGGACTAGCGGGAGCGATGAGCAGTTCTTC. This sequence encodes CASSAPGTSGSDEQFF.

V gene TRBV7-2 combines with J gene TRBJ2-3; possible D gene TRBD1, 5 bases. Trimming shortened V by 4 bases and J by 4 bases, and 12 bases separated the two germline ends. The CDR3 covers 14 residues. Germline CDR1 SGHTA, CDR2 FQGNSA. CDR3 amino acids: CASSSYDSSDTQYF. The CDR3 coding sequence is TGTGCCAGCAGCTCCTATGACAGTTCAGATACGCAGTATTTT.

This clone showed up just once. The chain uses TRBV29-1 and TRBJ1-4; 7 nucleotides align to TRBD1. This CDR3 contains 12 residues. With V trimmed by 7 bases and J by 4 bases, 3 bases remained unmatched. The germline CDR1 and CDR2 sequences are SQVTM and ANQGSEA. The CDR3 spells CSARDSNEKLFF. CDR3 coding DNA: TGCAGCGCCCGGGACAGTAATGAAAAACTGTTTTTT.

The chain recombines TRBV5-8 with TRBJ2-1; 8 bases match TRBD1. The CDR3 length is 17 residues. Germline lookup yields CDR1 SGHTS and CDR2 YDEGEE. V gave up 3 bases and J gave up 8 bases; unmatched junction bases: 16. The CDR3 reads CASSSTTGATPLDEQFF. For the CDR3, the DNA is TGTGCCAGCAGCTCAACGACAGGGGCCACCCCCTTGGATGAGCAGTTCTTC.

The genes are TRBV4-1 and TRBJ2-7, with 10 bases identical to TRBD2. The CDR3 runs to 18 residues. CDR1 and CDR2 from the germline V gene are MGHRA and YSYEKL. J was trimmed by 7 bases and V by 4 bases; bases with no gene match: 19. The CDR3 DNA reads as TGCGCCAGCAGCCCCCCTCCCGGGACTAGCGCCCGTACGGTGGAGCAGTACTTC. Protein product: CASSPPPGTSARTVEQYF.

The chain uses TRBV27 and TRBJ2-6; D gene ambiguous. The CDR3 spans 18 residues. V was shortened by 4 bases and J by 0 bases, with 16 bases between the two germline ends. Germline V gene sequence: CDR1 MNHEY, CDR2 SMNVEV (reference sequence). CDR3 sequence: CASSSNLDWNSGANVLTF. CDR3 nucleotides: TGTGCCAGCAGTTCGAATCTCGACTGGAACTCTGGGGCCAACGTCCTGACTTTC.

The chain is built from TRBV5-1 and TRBJ2-2, with 10 bases matching TRBD1. The germline V gene has CDR1 SGHRS and CDR2 YFSETQ. The length of the CDR3 is 16 residues. The V gene end was trimmed by 3 bases and the J gene end by 5 bases; junction bases not matched to a gene: 7. In DNA form, the CDR3 reads TGCGCCAGCAGCTGGGGAGACAGGGGGCGAACCGGGGAGCTGTTTTTT. Residues: CASSWGDRGRTGELFF.

The gene calls are TRBV7-2 and TRBJ2-7, with no clear D. This CDR3 comprises 20 residues. Germline V gene data show CDR1 as SGHTA and CDR2 as FQGNSA. V was pared by 0 bases and J by 8 bases, with 32 bases between. CDR3 amino acids: CASSLATLENFYVGSTKQYF. CDR3 nucleotide sequence: TGTGCCAGCAGCTTAGCGACTCTCGAGAATTTCTACGTCGGCTCCACGAAGCAGTACTTC.

This clone appeared a few times. The rearrangement joins TRBV10-3 to TRBJ1-1, with D perhaps matching TRBD1 (5 bases). Trimming shortened V by 1 base and J by 1 base, and 7 bases separated the two germline ends. The CDR3 sequence is 14 residues long. Germline assignment: CDR1 ENHRY and CDR2 SYGVKD. CDR3 protein: CAISELQANTEAFF. CDR3 bases: TGTGCCATCAGTGAGTTACAGGCGAACACTGAAGCTTTCTTT.

This chain joins TRBV7-9 and TRBJ2-1; no clear D. Trimming took 5 bases from V and 0 from J, leaving 5 bases between them. There are 13 residues in the CDR3. CDR1 and CDR2 (germline): SEHNR, FQNEAQ (reference sequence). The CDR3, as DNA: TGTGCCAGCAGCACGAGCTCCTACAATGAGCAGTTCTTC. Translation: CASSTSSYNEQFF.

The rearrangement links TRBV7-2 to TRBJ2-2; D gene uncertain. The germline V and J ends were trimmed by 2 bases and 3 bases, with 4 bases remaining between them. The CDR3 has 13 amino acids. The germline V gene has CDR1 SGHTA and CDR2 FQGNSA. In nucleotides, the CDR3 is TGTGCCAGCAGCTTATCGTACACCGGGGAGCTGTTTTTT. Protein: CASSLSYTGELFF. The variable domain in full, completed from reference TRBV7-2 and TRBJ2-2, reads GAGVSQSPSNKVTEKGKDVELRCDPISGHTALYWYRQSLGQGLEFLIYFQGNSAPDKSGLPSDRFSAERTGGSVSTLTIQRTQQEDSAVYLCASSLSYTGELFFGEGSRLTVL.

This chain uses TRBV6-1 with TRBJ2-7; 7 bases map to TRBD1. Per germline, CDR1 MNHNS and CDR2 SASEGT. V shed 6 bases and J 3 bases; nucleotides not matched to a gene: 5. The CDR3 is 13 amino acids. This chain's CDR3 is CASRPQGVYEQYF. CDR3 nucleotides: TGTGCCAGCAGACCCCAGGGGGTCTACGAGCAGTACTTC.

The genes are TRBV19 and TRBJ2-5, with 7 bases aligning to TRBD1. Trimming cost V 3 bases and J 4 bases; bases outside gene matches: 5. This CDR3 contains 14 residues. Germline V gene data show CDR1 as LNHDA and CDR2 as SQIVND (reference sequence). The chain's CDR3 is CASSIEKGAETQYF. The DNA for the CDR3 is TGTGCCAGTAGTATCGAGAAGGGGGCAGAGACCCAGTACTTC. The variable domain in full, with the rest retrieved from reference TRBV19 and TRBJ2-5, is DGGITQSPKYLFRKEGQNVTLSCEQNLNHDAMYWYRQDPGQGLRLIYYSQIVNDFQKGDIAEGYSVSREKKESFPLTVTSAQKNPTAFYLCASSIEKGAETQYFGPGTRLLVL.

The chain is built from TRBV7-9 and TRBJ2-3; D may be TRBD1 (6 bases). CDR1 and CDR2 (germline): SEHNR, FQNEAQ (reference sequence). The V end lost 2 bases, the J end lost 1 base, and 10 bases lay between the germline ends. The CDR3 totals 15 residues. DNA for the CDR3: TGTGCCAGCAGCTTATCACAGGGCGGCACAGATACGCAGTATTTT. It encodes CASSLSQGGTDTQYF.

This clone was recorded only once. The chain recombines TRBV14 with TRBJ1-2; 9 bases fit TRBD1. After removal of 0 bases from V and 4 bases from J, the junction contained 3 bases not matched to a gene. The CDR3 runs 15 residues. From germline, CDR1 is SGHDN and CDR2 FVKESK. CDR3 DNA: TGTGCCAGCAGCCAAGACCCGACAGGGGGCTATGGCTACACCTTC. Translating gives CASSQDPTGGYGYTF.

This chain joins TRBV7-2 and TRBJ2-5, with 12 bases that match TRBD2. The V gene end was trimmed by 5 bases and the J gene end by 1 base; junction bases not matched to a gene: 5. The CDR3 covers 16 residues. The germline gives CDR1 SGHTA, CDR2 FQGNSA. CDR3 nucleotide sequence: TGTGCCAGCAGCGGGAGACTAGCGGGAGCCCAAGAGACCCAGTACTTC. Its translation: CASSGRLAGAQETQYF.

This clone turned up a few times. The chain couples TRBV27 to TRBJ1-5; D ambiguous. Trimming stripped 9 bases from V and 5 bases from J, with 17 bases between. The CDR3 has 14 residues. The germline gives CDR1 MNHEY, CDR2 SMNVEV (reference sequence). The CDR3 DNA follows: TGTGCCAGTAGAGGGCCAAGTTGGGATCAGCCCCAGCATTTT. Encoded protein: CASRGPSWDQPQHF.